What follows is one T cell receptor beta chain and its context. What it recognizes is unknown. This sample stems from a study of blood T cells in healthy people across ages. Study results and caveats: TCR beta diversity was tightly associated with the proportion of naive T cells. Per million T cells, TCR beta diversity dropped roughly linearly as age increased.

With a J-beta primer mix and a sample-barcoded 5' primer, a second PCR ran 7 to 11 cycles. Every sample gave at least 2.5 million paired-end reads containing CDR3. MiXCR, run by TCRdb on the 5' RACE reads, gives a single entry per CDR3 protein. The sample has about 1.5 million distinct CDR3 sequences; approximately 43% are singletons. Looked up from germline, CDR1 is MNHEY and CDR2 is SVGEGT. Trimming removed 2 bases from V and 10 bases from J, with 15 bases in between. The CDR3 is 15 amino acids. Extractions gave at least 5 micrograms of total RNA per sample. The chain recombines TRBV6-2 or TRBV6-3 with TRBJ1-6, with D possibly TRBD1 on 5 matching bases. Sequencing was done on a sample of blood. This sequence was found in a woman aged 18-29 years in good health. The CDR3 region is CASSYLGVLESPLHF. In DNA, the CDR3 is TGTGCCAGCAGTTACCTAGGGGTCTTGGAATCACCCCTCCACTTT.